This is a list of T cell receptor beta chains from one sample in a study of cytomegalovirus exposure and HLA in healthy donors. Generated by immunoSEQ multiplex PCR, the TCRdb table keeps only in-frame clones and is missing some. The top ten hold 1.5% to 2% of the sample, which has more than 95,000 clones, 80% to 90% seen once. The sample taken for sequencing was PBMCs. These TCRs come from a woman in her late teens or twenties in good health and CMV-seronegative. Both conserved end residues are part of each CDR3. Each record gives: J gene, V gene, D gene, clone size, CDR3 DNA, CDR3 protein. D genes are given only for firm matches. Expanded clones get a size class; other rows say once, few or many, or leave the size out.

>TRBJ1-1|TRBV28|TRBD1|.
TGTGCCAGCAACGTCCCGGGACAGGGAGGGAGCACTGAAGCTTTCTTT
CASNVPGQGGSTEAFF
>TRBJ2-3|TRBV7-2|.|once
TGTGCCAGCAGCCTCCACCCGACATACCCAGATACGCAGTATTTT
CASSLHPTYPDTQYF
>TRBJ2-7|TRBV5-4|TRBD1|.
TGTGCCAGCAGCTTGGGGGACAGGGCGTCGTATGAGCAGTACTTC
CASSLGDRASYEQYF
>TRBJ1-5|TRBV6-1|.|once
TGTGCTACCCAGGGAAGCAATCAGCCCCAGCATTTT
CATQGSNQPQHF
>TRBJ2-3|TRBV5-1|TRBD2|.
TGCGCCAGCAGCTTATCTAGCGGGAGCCCTAGCACAGATACGCAGTATTTT
CASSLSSGSPSTDTQYF
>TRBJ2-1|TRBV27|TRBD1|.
TGTGCCAGCAGTTTTGCCGGGACAGGCTACAATGAGCAGTTCTTC
CASSFAGTGYNEQFF
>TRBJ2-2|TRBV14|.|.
TGTGCCAGCAGCCAACAGGCCACCGGGGAGCTGTTTTTT
CASSQQATGELFF
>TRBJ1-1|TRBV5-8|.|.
TGTGCCAGCAGCTTGGTTCCTACTAGAGCTTTCTTT
CASSLVPTRAFF
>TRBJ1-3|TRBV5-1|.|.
TGCGCCAGCAGCTTTGTGGCGGGGAACTCTGGAAACACCATATATTTT
CASSFVAGNSGNTIYF
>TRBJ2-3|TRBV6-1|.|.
TGTGCCAGCAGTGACAGGGCTCCCGACGGAGATACGCAGTATTTT
CASSDRAPDGDTQYF
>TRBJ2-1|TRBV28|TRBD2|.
TGTGCCAGCCAACCCTTTTGGACTAGCGGGGGGGACTACAATGAGCAGTTCTTC
CASQPFWTSGGDYNEQFF
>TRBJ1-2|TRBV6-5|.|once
TGTGCCGCCCATCAGCGTTTCCTTAGTTTTGGCTACACCTTC
CAAHQRFLSFGYTF
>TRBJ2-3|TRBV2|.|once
TGTGCCAGCACCAAATTCGAGGCGACGTTGACAGATACGCAGTATTTT
CASTKFEATLTDTQYF
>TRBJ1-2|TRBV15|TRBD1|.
TGTGCCACCAGTCCGAAGACGACAGGGGGCTATGGCTACACCTTC
CATSPKTTGGYGYTF
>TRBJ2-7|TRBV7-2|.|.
TGTGCCAGCAGCTTAATAAGGAGCTACGAGCAGTACTTC
CASSLIRSYEQYF
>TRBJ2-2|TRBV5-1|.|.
TGCGCCAGCAGCTTGGGACACATTAACACCGGGGAGCTGTTTTTT
CASSLGHINTGELFF
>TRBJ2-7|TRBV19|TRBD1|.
TGTGCCAGTAGTATAGCGGGGGCAGGGGGCTGGGGCGAGCAGTACTTC
CASSIAGAGGWGEQYF
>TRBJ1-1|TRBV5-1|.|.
TGCGCCAGCAGCTTGGCCTCGGACACTGAAGCTTTCTTT
CASSLASDTEAFF
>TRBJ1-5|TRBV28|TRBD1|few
TGTGCCAGCAGCACCGACAGGGGTCGTCAGCCCCAGCATTTT
CASSTDRGRQPQHF
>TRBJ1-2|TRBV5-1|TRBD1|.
TGCGCCAGGATAAGGACAGGTAACTATGGCTACACCTTC
CARIRTGNYGYTF
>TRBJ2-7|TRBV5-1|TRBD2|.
TGCGCCAGCAGGGTCGCCAGCGGGAGTCACGAGCAGTACTTC
CASRVASGSHEQYF
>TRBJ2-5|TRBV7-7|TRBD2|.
TGTGCTAGCAGCCCATTAGCGGGGGCCCCGGGGACCCAGTACTTC
CASSPLAGAPGTQYF
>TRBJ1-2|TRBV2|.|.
TGTGCCAGCAGTGAAATGGCGGTTTTTGTGGATGGCTACACCTTC
CASSEMAVFVDGYTF
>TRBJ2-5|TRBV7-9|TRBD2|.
TGTGCCAGCAGCGCCCCGGGACTAGCGGTTCAAGAGACCCAGTACTTC
CASSAPGLAVQETQYF
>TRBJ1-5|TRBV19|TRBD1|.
TGTGCCAGTAGTACGTGGGACAGGGGTTTGGTCCGGCAGCCCCAGCATTTT
CASSTWDRGLVRQPQHF
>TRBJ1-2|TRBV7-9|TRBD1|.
TGTGCCAGCAGCTTGGCGGTCGGGACAGGGGACGGGAATGGCTACACCTTC
CASSLAVGTGDGNGYTF
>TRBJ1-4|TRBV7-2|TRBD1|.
TGTGCCAGCAGTCCCGGGACAGGGAATGAAAAACTGTTTTTT
CASSPGTGNEKLFF
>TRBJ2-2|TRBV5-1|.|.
TGCGCCAGCAGCTTCGGTGGGGGGACCGGGGAGCTGTTTTTT
CASSFGGGTGELFF
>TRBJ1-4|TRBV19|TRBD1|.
TGTGCCAGTAGTTCAGGACAGGATGGAAGGGGAAAACTGTTTTTT
CASSSGQDGRGKLFF